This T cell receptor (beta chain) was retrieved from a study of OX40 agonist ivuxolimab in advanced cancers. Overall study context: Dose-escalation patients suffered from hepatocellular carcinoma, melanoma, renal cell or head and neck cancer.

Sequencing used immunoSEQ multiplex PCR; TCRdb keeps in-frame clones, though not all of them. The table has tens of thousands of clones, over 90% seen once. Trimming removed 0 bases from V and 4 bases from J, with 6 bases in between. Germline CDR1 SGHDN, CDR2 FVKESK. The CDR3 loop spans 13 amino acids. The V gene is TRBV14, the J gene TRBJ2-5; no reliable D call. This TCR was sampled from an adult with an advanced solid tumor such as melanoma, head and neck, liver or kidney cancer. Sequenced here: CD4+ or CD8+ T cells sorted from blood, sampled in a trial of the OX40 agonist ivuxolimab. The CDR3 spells CASSQDRLETQYF. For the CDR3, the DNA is TGTGCCAGCAGCCAAGACAGGTTAGAGACCCAGTACTTC.